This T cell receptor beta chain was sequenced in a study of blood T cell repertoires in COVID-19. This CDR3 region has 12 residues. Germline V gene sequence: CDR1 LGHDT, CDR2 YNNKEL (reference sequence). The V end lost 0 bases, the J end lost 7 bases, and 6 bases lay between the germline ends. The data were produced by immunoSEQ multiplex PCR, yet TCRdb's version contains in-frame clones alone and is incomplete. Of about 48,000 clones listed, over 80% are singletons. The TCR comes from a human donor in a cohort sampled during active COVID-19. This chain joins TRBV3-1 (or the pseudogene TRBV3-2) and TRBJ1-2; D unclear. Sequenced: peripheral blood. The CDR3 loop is CASSQEVSGYTF. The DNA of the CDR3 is TGTGCCAGCAGCCAAGAGGTCAGTGGCTACACCTTC.